The rows below give T cell receptor beta chains drawn from one sample of a study of regulatory T cells in long-lasting Graves disease. TCRdb fed the multiplex PCR reads into MiXCR, producing one record per CDR3 protein. Found here are around 480,000 distinct CDR3 sequences, about 16% of them singletons; the top ten hold 20% to 25%. These data were also reused for a study on T cells in Graves' hyperthyroidism and ophthalmopathy.

The sample consisted of peripheral blood mononuclear cells (PBMCs), taken at new diagnosis, from a patient treated with antithyroid drugs. These receptors all come from a woman aged 40 to 65 with Graves disease. Each CDR3 is given with its conserved first and last residue. The order of the fields is clone size, CDR3 length, J gene, V gene, D gene, CDR3 DNA, CDR3 protein. D genes are given only for firm matches. Clone size, where shown, is once, few, many, or a class for clones that have expanded.

clone size: -
CDR3 length: 16
J gene: TRBJ2-7
V gene: TRBV5-6
D gene: -
CDR3 DNA: TGTGCCAGCAGCTCTGACCGGGACCCAATAAACTACGAGCAGTACTTC
CDR3 protein: CASSSDRDPINYEQYF

clone size: many
CDR3 length: 17
J gene: TRBJ1-3
V gene: TRBV30
D gene: -
CDR3 DNA: TGTGCCTGGAGGGACCTAGGATTACAGGCCTCTGGAAACACCATATATTTT
CDR3 protein: CAWRDLGLQASGNTIYF

clone size: -
CDR3 length: 15
J gene: TRBJ1-2
V gene: TRBV15
D gene: -
CDR3 DNA: TGTGCCACCAGCAGCCGGACCGATTCTAACTATGGCTACACCTTC
CDR3 protein: CATSSRTDSNYGYTF

clone size: many
CDR3 length: 16
J gene: TRBJ1-2
V gene: TRBV2
D gene: -
CDR3 DNA: TGTGCCAGCAGTGAAGCCGGACCGTCTCACATGGGGGGCTACACCTTC
CDR3 protein: CASSEAGPSHMGGYTF

clone size: many
CDR3 length: 14
J gene: TRBJ1-2
V gene: TRBV6-1
D gene: -
CDR3 DNA: TGTGCCAGCAGTGAAGCGCACAGGAATTATGGCTACACCTTC
CDR3 protein: CASSEAHRNYGYTF

clone size: few
CDR3 length: 12
J gene: TRBJ1-2
V gene: TRBV20-1
D gene: -
CDR3 DNA: TGCAGTGCGCCGACAGAACTCTATGGCTACACCTTC
CDR3 protein: CSAPTELYGYTF

clone size: -
CDR3 length: 14
J gene: TRBJ2-1
V gene: TRBV28
D gene: -
CDR3 DNA: TGTGCCAGCAGTCCGCCTGGCAGGGGCAATGAGCAGTTCTTC
CDR3 protein: CASSPPGRGNEQFF

clone size: once
CDR3 length: 12
J gene: TRBJ2-1
V gene: TRBV9
D gene: -
CDR3 DNA: TGTGCCAGCAGCGTAGCAGGGATCGAGCAGTTCTTC
CDR3 protein: CASSVAGIEQFF

clone size: few
CDR3 length: 15
J gene: TRBJ2-5
V gene: TRBV10-3
D gene: TRBD1
CDR3 DNA: TGTGCCATCAGCGGGCCCGGACAGGGGTTAGAGACCCAGTACTTC
CDR3 protein: CAISGPGQGLETQYF

clone size: many
CDR3 length: 13
J gene: TRBJ1-1
V gene: TRBV30
D gene: -
CDR3 DNA: TGTGCCTGGAGCAACCAGGCGAATACTGAAGCTTTCTTT
CDR3 protein: CAWSNQANTEAFF

clone size: -
CDR3 length: 14
J gene: TRBJ2-3
V gene: TRBV28
D gene: -
CDR3 DNA: TGTGCCAGCAGAAGGGGGTATATCACAGATACGCAGTATTTT
CDR3 protein: CASRRGYITDTQYF

clone size: -
CDR3 length: 14
J gene: TRBJ2-3
V gene: TRBV2
D gene: TRBD1
CDR3 DNA: TGTGCCAGCATTTTACAGGGGGCGCGAGGTACGCAGTATTTT
CDR3 protein: CASILQGARGTQYF

clone size: -
CDR3 length: 13
J gene: TRBJ2-7
V gene: TRBV5-1
D gene: TRBD1
CDR3 DNA: TGCGCCAGCACCACAGTGACAGGGGGTGAGCAGTACTTC
CDR3 protein: CASTTVTGGEQYF

clone size: many
CDR3 length: 15
J gene: TRBJ2-1
V gene: TRBV28
D gene: -
CDR3 DNA: TGTGCCAGCAGTCCGGCGACTCTACTCTACAATGAGCAGTTCTTC
CDR3 protein: CASSPATLLYNEQFF

clone size: many
CDR3 length: 16
J gene: TRBJ2-3
V gene: TRBV12-3/TRBV12-4
D gene: -
CDR3 DNA: TGTGCCAGCCTCCAACAAAGGGGAGCAGGCACAGATACGCAGTATTTT
CDR3 protein: CASLQQRGAGTDTQYF

clone size: few
CDR3 length: 19
J gene: TRBJ2-5
V gene: TRBV5-1
D gene: -
CDR3 DNA: TGCGCCAGCAGCTTGCTCCCAACTAGCGCGGGGGCGAGAAAAGAGACCCAGTACTTC
CDR3 protein: CASSLLPTSAGARKETQYF

clone size: many
CDR3 length: 15
J gene: TRBJ2-7
V gene: TRBV2
D gene: -
CDR3 DNA: TGTGCCAGCAGTGAACAGGGGGGCCGTTTCTACGAGCAGTACTTC
CDR3 protein: CASSEQGGRFYEQYF

clone size: many
CDR3 length: 11
J gene: TRBJ1-2
V gene: TRBV3-1
D gene: -
CDR3 DNA: TGTGCCAGCAGCCAGACTGGCGGCTACACCTTC
CDR3 protein: CASSQTGGYTF

clone size: many
CDR3 length: 13
J gene: TRBJ2-1
V gene: TRBV5-1
D gene: -
CDR3 DNA: TGTGCCAGCAGCTTATCCGACTACAATGAGCAGTTCTTC
CDR3 protein: CASSLSDYNEQFF

clone size: -
CDR3 length: 14
J gene: TRBJ1-5
V gene: TRBV20-1
D gene: -
CDR3 DNA: TGCAGTGCTAGTCGGGGGGATAGCAATCAGCCCCAGCATTTT
CDR3 protein: CSASRGDSNQPQHF

clone size: -
CDR3 length: 12
J gene: TRBJ2-5
V gene: TRBV12-3/TRBV12-4
D gene: TRBD1
CDR3 DNA: TGTGCCAGCGGACAGGGTAAAGAGACCCAGTACTTC
CDR3 protein: CASGQGKETQYF

clone size: many
CDR3 length: 14
J gene: TRBJ1-1
V gene: TRBV18
D gene: -
CDR3 DNA: TGTGCCAGCTCACCAGGGCAGGTTGGCACTGAAGCTTTCTTT
CDR3 protein: CASSPGQVGTEAFF